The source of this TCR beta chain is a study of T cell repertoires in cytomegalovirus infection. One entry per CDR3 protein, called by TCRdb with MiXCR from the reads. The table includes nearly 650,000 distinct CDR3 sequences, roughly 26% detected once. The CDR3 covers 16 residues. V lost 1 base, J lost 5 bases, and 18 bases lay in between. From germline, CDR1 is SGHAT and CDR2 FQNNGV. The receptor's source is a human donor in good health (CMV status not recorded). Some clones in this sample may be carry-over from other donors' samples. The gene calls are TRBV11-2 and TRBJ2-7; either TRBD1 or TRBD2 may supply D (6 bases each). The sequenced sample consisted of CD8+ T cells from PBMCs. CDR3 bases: TGTGCCAGCAGCTTAGGGGGAGTGGGGGGCCCGGACGAGCAGTACGTC. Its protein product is CASSLGGVGGPDEQYV.